The present entry profiles one T cell receptor (beta chain) with its context. The data were obtained in a study of T-cell reconstitution after alpha-beta-depleted transplantation in children. Germline CDR1 and CDR2: MNHEY and SVGAGI. The CDR3 is 15 amino acids. V gave up 2 bases and J gave up 6 bases, with 13 bases separating them. Unique molecular identifiers were used in preparing the TCRbeta library. TCRdb re-analysed the PCR reads in MiXCR, keeping a single row per CDR3 protein. The sample gives 200,000 to 250,000 distinct CDR3 sequences, around 8.9% of which show up once; about 4.8% is in the top ten.

This receptor was identified in a human donor who donated a stem cell graft to a child with SCID. Source: PBMCs from the stem cell graft donor, taken from the stem cell graft. The chain combines TRBV6-5 with TRBJ2-2, with unresolved D. The CDR3 nucleotides are TGTGCCAGCAGTTACCGCATCCTCGCCGCCGGGGAGCTGTTTTTT. Translating gives CASSYRILAAGELFF.